A single sample is the source of the 9 T cell receptor beta chains below, sequenced in a study of a mutant IDH1 vaccine in newly diagnosed glioma. No cognate antigen is known for these TCRs. Profiling relied on immunoSEQ multiplex PCR, and the TCRdb table lists in-frame clones only, not all of them. The sample has 31,000 or so clones; roughly 78% are singletons. Specified time point: week 11, during vaccination. Vaccination comprised doses that each held 300 ug of mutant IDH1 20-mer peptide, plus topical imiquimod. Sequencing used PBMCs, obtained from a glioma patient whose treatment included an IDH1 peptide vaccine. These receptors all come from a man aged 25 to 40 with glioma.

The rearrangement links TRBV2 to TRBJ2-2, with 12 bases matching TRBD2. This CDR3 contains 15 residues. Germline V gene data show CDR1 as SNHLY and CDR2 as FYNNEI. J gave up 4 bases and V 7 bases, and 4 bases lay outside the gene matches. The CDR3 sequence is CASMMTSGGTGELFF. The CDR3 coding sequence is TGTGCCAGCATGATGACTAGCGGGGGCACCGGGGAGCTGTTTTTT.

The V and J genes are TRBV5-4 and TRBJ1-4; tentative D call: TRBD1 (6 bases). The CDR3 covers 15 residues. The V and J ends lost 3 bases and 8 bases respectively, with 17 bases between them. Germline-derived CDR1 and CDR2 are SGHNT and YYREEE (reference sequence). CDR3 amino acids: CASSSETEGDEKLFF. The CDR3 DNA sequence: TGTGCCAGCAGCTCAGAGACAGAGGGGGACGAAAAACTGTTTTTT.

The rearrangement joins TRBV2 to TRBJ1-4, with D perhaps TRBD1 (5 bases). Germline assignment: CDR1 SNHLY and CDR2 FYNNEI. The CDR3 is 14 residues long. Trimming shortened V by 1 base and J by 7 bases, and 10 bases separated the two germline ends. In DNA form, the CDR3 reads TGTGCCAGCAGTGAAGTGGGGCTTTTTGAAAAACTGTTTTTT. As protein: CASSEVGLFEKLFF.

The chain has TRBV30 and TRBJ2-7, with TRBD2 matching 13 bases. The CDR3 consists of 15 residues. Per germline, CDR1 GTSNPN and CDR2 SVGIG (reference sequence). Losses at the gene ends were 5 bases for V and 2 bases for J; bases not matched to a gene: 6. CDR3 in amino acids: CAWGTSGTYPYEQYF. The CDR3 DNA reads TGTGCCTGGGGGACTAGCGGGACGTATCCCTACGAGCAGTACTTC.

The rearrangement uses TRBV19 and TRBJ1-1, with a possible D match to TRBD1 (5 bases). Germline CDR1 is LNHDA and CDR2 is SQIVND (reference sequence). CDR3 size: 14 residues. Trimming shortened V by 7 bases and J by 6 bases, and 18 bases separated the two germline ends. The CDR3 loop is CASKLQERDAEAFF. The DNA of the CDR3 is TGTGCCAGTAAGCTACAGGAAAGGGATGCTGAAGCTTTCTTT.

The gene calls are TRBV5-1 and TRBJ2-7; D might be TRBD2 (5 bases). V was trimmed by 4 bases and J by 3 bases, leaving 14 bases between them. The CDR3 length is 14 residues. The V gene's germline CDR1 is SGHRS and CDR2 YFSETQ. The CDR3 DNA reads TGCGCCAGCAGCGTTGACCGGGATAACTACGAGCAGTACTTC. Translating it yields CASSVDRDNYEQYF.

This rearrangement joins TRBV19 to TRBJ1-1, with D uncertain. CDR1 and CDR2 (germline): LNHDA, SQIVND (reference sequence). Trimming removed 8 bases at V and 2 bases at J, with 12 bases between. There are 13 residues in the CDR3. In nucleotides, the CDR3 is TGTGCCAGTGGATTCCAGGACAACACTGAAGCTTTCTTT. This translates into CASGFQDNTEAFF.

This clone was counted a single time. The chain is built from TRBV2 and TRBJ2-7; no clear D. Germline V CDR1 and CDR2: SNHLY, FYNNEI. This CDR3 is 12 amino acids long. Trimming removed 7 bases from V and 2 bases from J, with 9 bases in between. The CDR3 sequence: CASKPVPYEQYF. The DNA for the CDR3 is TGTGCCAGCAAACCGGTGCCCTACGAGCAGTACTTC.

This clone was detected only once. The rearrangement links TRBV7-2 to TRBJ2-3; 12 bases match TRBD2. The J segment lost 2 bases and the V segment lost 5 bases, leaving 8 bases of the junction unmatched. CDR1 is SGHTA and CDR2 is FQGNSA in the germline V gene. This CDR3 has 17 residues. CDR3 nucleotide sequence: TGTGCCAGCAGCCGACGACTAGCGGGGGTCCACACAGATACGCAGTATTTT. Protein sequence: CASSRRLAGVHTDTQYF.